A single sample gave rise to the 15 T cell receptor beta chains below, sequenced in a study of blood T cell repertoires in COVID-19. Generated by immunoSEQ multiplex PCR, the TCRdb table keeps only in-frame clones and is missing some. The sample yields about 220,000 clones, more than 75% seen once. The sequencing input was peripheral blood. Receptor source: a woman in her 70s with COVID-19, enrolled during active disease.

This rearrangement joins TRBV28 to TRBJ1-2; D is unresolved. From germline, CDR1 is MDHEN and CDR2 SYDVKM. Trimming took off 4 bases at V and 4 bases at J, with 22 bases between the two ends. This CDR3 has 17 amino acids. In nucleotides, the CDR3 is TGTGCCAGCAGTTCGGGAGTTGGATTACTAGTAATCTATGGCTACACCTTC. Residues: CASSSGVGLLVIYGYTF.

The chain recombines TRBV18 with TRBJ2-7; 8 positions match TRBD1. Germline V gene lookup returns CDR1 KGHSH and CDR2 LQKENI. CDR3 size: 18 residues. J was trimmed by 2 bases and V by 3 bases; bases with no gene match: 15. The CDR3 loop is CASSPVRGTSGGPYEQYF. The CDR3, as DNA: TGTGCCAGCTCACCGGTCAGGGGGACTTCAGGGGGCCCCTACGAGCAGTACTTC.

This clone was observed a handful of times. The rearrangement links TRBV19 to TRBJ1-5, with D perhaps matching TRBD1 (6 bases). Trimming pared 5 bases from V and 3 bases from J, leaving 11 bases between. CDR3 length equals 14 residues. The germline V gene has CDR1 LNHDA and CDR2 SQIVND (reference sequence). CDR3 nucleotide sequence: TGTGCCAGTAGTCTCGGACAGTTCAATCAGCCCCAGCATTTT. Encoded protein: CASSLGQFNQPQHF.

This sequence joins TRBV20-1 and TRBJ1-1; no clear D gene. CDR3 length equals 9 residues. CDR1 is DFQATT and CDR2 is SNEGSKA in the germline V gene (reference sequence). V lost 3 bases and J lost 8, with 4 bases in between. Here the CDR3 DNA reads TGCAGTGCTAGTCTAGAAGCTTTCTTT. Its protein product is CSASLEAFF.

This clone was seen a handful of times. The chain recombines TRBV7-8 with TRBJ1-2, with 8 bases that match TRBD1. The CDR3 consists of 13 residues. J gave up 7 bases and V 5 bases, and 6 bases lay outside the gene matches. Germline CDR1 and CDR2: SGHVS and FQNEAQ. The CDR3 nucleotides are TGTGCCAGCAGCGTACGGACAGGGTTTGGCTACACCTTC. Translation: CASSVRTGFGYTF.

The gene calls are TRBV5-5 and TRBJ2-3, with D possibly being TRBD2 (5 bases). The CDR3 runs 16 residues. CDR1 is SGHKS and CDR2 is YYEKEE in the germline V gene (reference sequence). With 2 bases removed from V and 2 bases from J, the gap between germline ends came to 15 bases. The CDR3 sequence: CASSLSHPGSTDTQYF. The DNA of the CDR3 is TGTGCCAGCAGCTTATCCCACCCGGGGTCCACAGATACGCAGTATTTT.

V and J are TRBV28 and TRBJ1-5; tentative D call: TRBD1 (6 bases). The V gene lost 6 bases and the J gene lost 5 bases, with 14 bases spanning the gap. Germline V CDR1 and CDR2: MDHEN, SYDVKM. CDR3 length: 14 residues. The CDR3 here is CASSPTSGDQPQHF. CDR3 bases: TGTGCCAGCAGCCCAACCTCAGGGGATCAGCCCCAGCATTTT.

CDR3 region: CASSPGQGSNIQYF. The CDR3 nucleotides are TGTGCCAGCAGCCCTGGACAGGGGAGCAACATTCAGTACTTC. The V and J genes are TRBV7-9 and TRBJ2-4; 9 bases agree with TRBD1. V trimming: 5 bases; J trimming: 7 bases; junction bases outside the gene matches: 6. The CDR3 loop spans 14 amino acids. Germline loops: CDR1 SEHNR, CDR2 FQNEAQ (reference sequence).

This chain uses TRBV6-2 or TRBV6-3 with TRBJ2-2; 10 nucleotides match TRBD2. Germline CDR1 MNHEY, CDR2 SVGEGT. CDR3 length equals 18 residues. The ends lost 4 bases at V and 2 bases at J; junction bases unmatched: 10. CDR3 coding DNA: TGTGCCAGCAGTTCGGCTAGCGGGAGTTCGGAAAACACCGGGGAGCTGTTTTTT. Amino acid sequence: CASSSASGSSENTGELFF.

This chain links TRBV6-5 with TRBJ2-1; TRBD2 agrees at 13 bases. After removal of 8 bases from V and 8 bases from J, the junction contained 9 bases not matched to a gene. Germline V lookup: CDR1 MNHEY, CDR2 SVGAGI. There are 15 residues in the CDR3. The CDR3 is CASLRTSGSPDEQFF. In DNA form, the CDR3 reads TGTGCCAGCCTCAGGACTAGCGGGAGTCCCGATGAGCAGTTCTTC.

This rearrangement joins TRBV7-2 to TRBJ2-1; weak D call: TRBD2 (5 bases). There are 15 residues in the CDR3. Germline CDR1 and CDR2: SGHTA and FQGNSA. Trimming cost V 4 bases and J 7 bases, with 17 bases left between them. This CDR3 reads CASSSQTGLLNEQFF. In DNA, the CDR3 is TGTGCCAGCAGCTCCCAAACGGGATTGTTAAATGAGCAGTTCTTC.

DNA for the CDR3: TGTGCCAGTAGTATAACGGCAGGGGCTGGCACTGAAGCTTTCTTT. Its protein is CASSITAGAGTEAFF. The chain recombines TRBV19 with TRBJ1-1; a weak D match, TRBD1 (6 bases). Germline assignment: CDR1 LNHDA and CDR2 SQIVND (reference sequence). The CDR3 is made up of 15 amino acids. V was clipped by 2 bases and J by 4 bases, with 14 bases between them.

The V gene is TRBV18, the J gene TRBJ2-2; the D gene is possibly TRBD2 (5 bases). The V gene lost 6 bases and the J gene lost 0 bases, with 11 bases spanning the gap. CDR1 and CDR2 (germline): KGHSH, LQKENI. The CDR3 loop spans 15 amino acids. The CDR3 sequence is CASSGLSPNTGELFF. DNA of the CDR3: TGTGCCAGCTCCGGACTTTCACCGAACACCGGGGAGCTGTTTTTT.

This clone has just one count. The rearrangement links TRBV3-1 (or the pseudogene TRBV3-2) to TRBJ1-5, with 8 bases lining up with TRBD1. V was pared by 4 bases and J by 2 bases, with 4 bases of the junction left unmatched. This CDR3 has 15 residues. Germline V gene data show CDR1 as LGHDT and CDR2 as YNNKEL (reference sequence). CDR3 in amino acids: CASSLGQGGNQPQHF. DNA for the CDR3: TGTGCCAGCAGCCTTGGACAGGGTGGCAATCAGCCCCAGCATTTT.

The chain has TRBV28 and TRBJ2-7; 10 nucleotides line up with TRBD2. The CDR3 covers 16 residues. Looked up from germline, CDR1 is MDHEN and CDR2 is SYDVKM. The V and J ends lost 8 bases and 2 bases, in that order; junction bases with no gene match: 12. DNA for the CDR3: TGTGCCAGCTTTTCTACCTTAGCGGGAGGTACCTACGAGCAGTACTTC. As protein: CASFSTLAGGTYEQYF. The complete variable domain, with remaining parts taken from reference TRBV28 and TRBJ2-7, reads DVKVTQSSRYLVKRTGEKVFLECVQDMDHENMFWYRQDPGLGLRLIYFSYDVKMKEKGDIPEGYSVSREKKERFSLILESASTNQTSMYLCASFSTLAGGTYEQYFGPGTRLTVT.